The 30 T cell receptor beta chains below were found in one sample sequenced in a study of response to subunit inactivated influenza vaccine. One entry per CDR3 protein results from TCRdb running MiXCR on the RT-PCR reads. The repertoire holds 400,000 to 650,000 distinct CDR3 sequences, with more than 7% as singletons. The sequencing used PBMCs from blood, collected less than 30 months after vaccination. These receptors all come from a man aged 45 to 75 who received an inactivated influenza vaccine.

The V and J genes are TRBV7-2 and TRBJ1-6; a weak D match, TRBD1 (5 bases). CDR1 is SGHTA, CDR2 FQGNSA, per germline. This CDR3 spans 14 amino acids. V gave up 5 bases and J gave up 4 bases, with 9 bases separating them. Here the CDR3 DNA reads TGTGCCAGCAGCGTGACAGTTTATAATTCACCCCTCCACTTT. Its translation is CASSVTVYNSPLHF.

In this sample, this clonotype turned up many times. The rearrangement uses TRBV20-1 and TRBJ1-1; 7 bases are shared with TRBD1. Germline assignment: CDR1 DFQATT and CDR2 SNEGSKA (reference sequence). With V trimmed by 0 bases and J by 9 bases, 7 bases remained unmatched. The CDR3 loop spans 13 amino acids. CDR3 DNA sequence: TGCAGTGCTAGAGATGGACCGGGACAGAAAGCTTTCTTT. As protein: CSARDGPGQKAFF.

Ten or more counts support this clonotype. The rearrangement joins TRBV20-1 to TRBJ2-1, with 7 bases that match TRBD1. Unmatched junction bases numbered 5, after V lost 0 bases and J lost 3 bases. The CDR3 is 15 residues long. Germline values: CDR1 DFQATT, CDR2 SNEGSKA (reference sequence). In DNA, the CDR3 is TGCAGTGCTAGAGATCCGACAGGGTACTACAATGAGCAGTTCTTC. As protein: CSARDPTGYYNEQFF.

V gene TRBV14 combines with J gene TRBJ2-5; TRBD2 matches at 7 bases. In germline, CDR1 is SGHDN, CDR2 FVKESK. This CDR3 has 16 amino acids. V dropped 4 bases and J dropped 4; count of bases not matched to a gene: 12. CDR3 coding DNA: TGTGCCAGCAGCCGCGCCCTCACCCGCGGGAGAGAGACCCAGTACTTC. Amino acids: CASSRALTRGRETQYF.

This clonotype has only a few counts. The rearrangement joins TRBV12-3 or TRBV12-4 to TRBJ2-1, with 8 bases that match TRBD1. The V and J ends lost 2 bases and 4 bases, in that order; junction bases with no gene match: 7. CDR3 length: 16 amino acids. The CDR3 loop is CASSLRTGSAYNEQFF. CDR3 sequence (DNA): TGTGCCAGCAGTTTAAGGACAGGGAGTGCTTACAATGAGCAGTTCTTC.

This clonotype has only a few counts. This chain links TRBV3-1 with TRBJ2-5; no clear D. The CDR3 length is 13 residues. The V end lost 8 bases, the J end lost 1 base, and 11 bases lay between the germline ends. Germline-derived CDR1 and CDR2 are LGHDT and YNNKEL (reference sequence). CDR3 nucleotides: TGTGCCAGCGTCCGCGGCATCCAAGAGACCCAGTACTTC. Protein: CASVRGIQETQYF.

This clonotype was counted many times. V is TRBV5-1 and J is TRBJ2-5; TRBD2 might be the D (6 bases). Germline V gene sequence: CDR1 SGHRS, CDR2 YFSETQ. The V gene lost 4 bases and the J gene lost 2 bases, with 9 bases spanning the gap. The CDR3 has 13 amino acids. In DNA, the CDR3 is TGCGCCAGCAGCGGAAGCGGGCAAGAGACCCAGTACTTC. Translation gives CASSGSGQETQYF.

This chain connects TRBV11-2 to TRBJ2-3; D might be TRBD1 or TRBD2, each matching 5 bases. The CDR3 has 19 amino acids. V gave up 6 bases and J gave up 6 bases, with 31 bases separating them. Germline lookup yields CDR1 SGHAT and CDR2 FQNNGV. The CDR3 sequence is CASRQFWIARLGVEDTQYF. DNA of the CDR3: TGTGCCAGCAGGCAATTCTGGATAGCCAGATTGGGGGTCGAGGATACGCAGTATTTT.

This clonotype showed up many times. The gene calls are TRBV20-1 and TRBJ1-1, with D perhaps matching TRBD1 (5 bases). Deletions cut 4 bases from V and 1 base from J, with 10 bases between. This CDR3 comprises 13 residues. Germline lookup yields CDR1 DFQATT and CDR2 SNEGSKA (reference sequence). In DNA form, the CDR3 reads TGCAGTGCTATAGACAGCCCGAACACTGAAGCTTTCTTT. This gives the protein CSAIDSPNTEAFF.

This clonotype was detected only a few times. The chain carries TRBV7-3 and TRBJ2-2; tentatively, D is TRBD2 (6 bases). Between the trimmed V and J ends, which lost 3 bases and 3 bases, there was a span of 11 bases. Looked up from germline, CDR1 is SGHTA and CDR2 is FQGTGA. The CDR3 sequence is 15 residues long. The chain's CDR3 is CASSFSGRYTGELFF. The CDR3 region has the DNA TGTGCCAGCAGCTTCTCCGGGAGATACACCGGGGAGCTGTTTTTT.

This clonotype has a count of ten or more. The rearrangement uses TRBV3-1 and TRBJ1-5, with TRBD1 as a possible D gene (5 bases). V shed 1 base and J shed 7 bases, with 11 bases lying between them. Germline V gene data show CDR1 as LGHDT and CDR2 as YNNKEL (reference sequence). This CDR3 has 14 amino acids. The CDR3 loop reads CASSQAGPGQPQHF. The CDR3 DNA is TGTGCCAGCAGCCAAGCGGGGCCAGGGCAGCCCCAGCATTTT.

The chain links TRBV7-6 to TRBJ1-1, with 8 bases that match TRBD1. CDR3 length: 15 residues. Germline values: CDR1 SGHVS, CDR2 FNYEAQ. The J segment lost 4 bases and the V segment lost 5 bases, leaving 9 bases of the junction unmatched. The CDR3: CASSPRTGWATEAFF. CDR3 DNA sequence: TGTGCCAGCAGCCCCAGGACAGGGTGGGCCACTGAAGCTTTCTTT. Drawing the rest from reference TRBV7-6 and TRBJ1-1, the complete variable domain is GAGVSQSPRYKVTKRGQDVALRCDPISGHVSLYWYRQALGQGPEFLTYFNYEAQQDKSGLPNDRFSAERPEGSISTLTIQRTEQRDSAMYRCASSPRTGWATEAFFGQGTRLTVV.

This clonotype has ten or more counts. The chain has TRBV18 and TRBJ2-2; D is unclear. V was cut by 6 bases and J by 4 bases, with 9 bases left in between. Germline V CDR1 and CDR2: KGHSH, LQKENI. There are 13 residues in the CDR3. Here the CDR3 DNA reads TGTGCCAGCTCGGCTACGGCCACCGGGGAGCTGTTTTTT. Its protein is CASSATATGELFF.

There are many counts of this clonotype. The gene calls are TRBV7-2 and TRBJ1-2; a weak D match, TRBD1 (5 bases). Germline CDR1 SGHTA, CDR2 FQGNSA. The V and J ends lost 5 bases and 0 bases respectively, with 10 bases between them. This CDR3 has 14 residues. CDR3 DNA sequence: TGTGCCAGCAGCCCGGACACATCTAACTATGGCTACACCTTC. This encodes CASSPDTSNYGYTF.

In its sample, this clonotype was seen a few times. V and J are TRBV4-3 and TRBJ2-7, with D maybe TRBD1 (6 bases). V lost 0 bases and J 5 bases, leaving 14 bases between the germline ends. Germline lookup yields CDR1 LGHNA and CDR2 YSLEER. The length of the CDR3 is 15 residues. CDR3 protein: CASSQDSGEPNEQYF. CDR3 sequence (DNA): TGCGCCAGCAGCCAAGACTCAGGGGAACCCAACGAGCAGTACTTC.

This chain joins TRBV7-8 and TRBJ2-1; D may be TRBD2 (5 bases). The V gene lost 0 bases and the J gene lost 1 base, with 10 bases spanning the gap. Germline lookup yields CDR1 SGHVS and CDR2 FQNEAQ. The CDR3 has 16 residues. In DNA, the CDR3 is TGTGCCAGCAGCTTAGCGCCGAGCGGATCCTACAATGAGCAGTTCTTC. Its protein product is CASSLAPSGSYNEQFF. The full variable domain, in which reference TRBV7-8 and TRBJ2-1 provide the parts outside the CDR3, is GAGVSQSPRYKVAKRGQDVALRCDPISGHVSLFWYQQALGQGPEFLTYFQNEAQLDKSGLPSDRFFAERPEGSVSTLKIQRTQQEDSAVYLCASSLAPSGSYNEQFFGPGTRLTVL.

This chain links TRBV11-2 with TRBJ2-7; D gene unclear. This CDR3 spans 14 amino acids. Germline V gene sequence: CDR1 SGHAT, CDR2 FQNNGV. The ends were cut back, 2 bases at V and 1 base at J, with 9 bases in the middle. In DNA form, the CDR3 reads TGTGCCAGCAGCTTAAGGCTGCTATCCTACGAGCAGTACTTC. Translated, it gives CASSLRLLSYEQYF.

This clonotype was detected only a few times. V and J are TRBV5-6 and TRBJ1-1; D remains unclear. Trimming took off 5 bases at V and 11 bases at J, with 13 bases between the two ends. The V gene's germline CDR1 is SGHDT and CDR2 YYEEEE. The CDR3 has 11 amino acids. The chain's CDR3 is CASSRAAAAFF. The DNA for the CDR3 is TGTGCCAGCAGTAGAGCCGCTGCGGCTTTCTTT.

The sample holds a few counts of this clonotype. The rearrangement joins TRBV12-3 or TRBV12-4 to TRBJ2-7, with D uncertain. Trimming removed 5 bases at V and 2 bases at J, with 13 bases between. CDR3 length equals 14 residues. The CDR3 reads CASSTPYPPYEQYF. The CDR3 nucleotides are TGTGCCAGCAGTACCCCCTATCCACCCTACGAGCAGTACTTC.

The chain uses TRBV20-1 and TRBJ1-2, with 7 bases that match TRBD1. CDR3 length: 16 amino acids. Trimming removed 2 bases from V and 0 bases from J; junction bases left unmatched: 9. The germline V gene encodes CDR1 DFQATT and CDR2 SNEGSKA (reference sequence). CDR3 amino acids: CSARTTGDPANYGYTF. The DNA of the CDR3 is TGCAGTGCTAGAACTACAGGGGACCCAGCTAACTATGGCTACACCTTC.

In its sample, this clonotype was seen once. The rearrangement uses TRBV7-2 and TRBJ1-4; perhaps TRBD1 as D (5 bases). Trimming cost V 1 base and J 10 bases, with 19 bases left between them. The germline V gene encodes CDR1 SGHTA and CDR2 FQGNSA. There are 16 residues in the CDR3. The DNA for the CDR3 is TGTGCCAGCAGCTTAGTCGCAGGGTGGGCAACTGGAAAACTGTTTTTT. Translation: CASSLVAGWATGKLFF.

This chain joins TRBV7-2 and TRBJ2-2; TRBD1 matches 7 bases. V was clipped by 5 bases and J by 7 bases; unmatched bases: 4. This CDR3 comprises 13 residues. The germline V gene has CDR1 SGHTA and CDR2 FQGNSA. For the CDR3, the DNA is TGTGCCAGCAGCCCGACAGGGATCGGGGAGCTGTTTTTT. It codes for CASSPTGIGELFF. The full variable domain, with the rest looked up from reference TRBV7-2 and TRBJ2-2, is GAGVSQSPSNKVTEKGKDVELRCDPISGHTALYWYRQSLGQGLEFLIYFQGNSAPDKSGLPSDRFSAERTGGSVSTLTIQRTQQEDSAVYLCASSPTGIGELFFGEGSRLTVL.

In its sample, this clonotype was seen many times. The V call is TRBV11-2, the J call TRBJ2-7; 11 bases match TRBD1. Germline trimming cut 5 bases from V and 0 bases from J; bases unmatched to any gene: 0. Germline V gene data show CDR1 as SGHAT and CDR2 as FQNNGV. CDR3 length: 14 amino acids. The CDR3 region is CASSGTGGSYEQYF. The DNA of the CDR3 is TGTGCCAGCAGCGGGACAGGGGGCTCCTACGAGCAGTACTTC.

This clonotype occurred many times. This rearrangement joins TRBV12-2 to TRBJ2-7; the table assigns TRBD1, which was not confirmed against the DNA. TRBV12-2 is a known pseudogene. This CDR3 contains 16 residues. The CDR3 DNA reads as TGTGCAAGTCGCTTTAAACCGGGACGGGCCATTTACGAGCAGTACTTC. As protein: CASRFKPGRAIYEQYF.

This clonotype was found a few times. The rearrangement joins TRBV6-5 to TRBJ2-1; perhaps TRBD2 as D (6 bases). V was shortened by 6 bases and J by 2 bases, with 17 bases between the two germline ends. CDR1 and CDR2 from the germline V gene are MNHEY and SVGAGI. The CDR3 runs to 16 residues. This chain's CDR3 is CASSFTFRGTYNEQFF. CDR3 nucleotides: TGTGCCAGCAGCTTCACTTTTCGGGGGACCTACAATGAGCAGTTCTTC.

In its sample, this clonotype was seen many times. V usage is TRBV5-6 and J usage is TRBJ2-5; D may be TRBD2 (6 bases). Germline-derived CDR1 and CDR2 are SGHDT and YYEEEE. V was pared by 0 bases and J by 5 bases, with 11 bases between. The CDR3 is 14 amino acids. Here the CDR3 reads CASSLDLARETQYF. CDR3 sequence (DNA): TGTGCCAGCAGCTTGGACCTAGCGCGGGAGACCCAGTACTTC.

A few counts support this clonotype. The CDR3 protein is CASSYVDRPQPQHF. As DNA, the CDR3 is TGTGCCAGCAGTTACGTGGACAGGCCTCAGCCCCAGCATTTT. The chain joins TRBV6-2 or TRBV6-3 to TRBJ1-5; 7 nucleotides line up with TRBD1. This CDR3 region has 14 residues. Germline CDR1 and CDR2: MNHEY and SVGEGT. V dropped 2 bases and J dropped 6; count of bases not matched to a gene: 4.

CDR3 sequence: CASSWKGAAYTEAFF. DNA of the CDR3: TGTGCCAGCAGTTGGAAGGGGGCGGCTTACACTGAAGCTTTCTTT. The chain employs TRBV6-5 and TRBJ1-1, with TRBD1 matching over 7 bases. The J segment lost 3 bases and the V segment lost 4 bases, leaving 8 bases of the junction unmatched. The germline CDR1 and CDR2 sequences are MNHEY and SVGAGI. The CDR3 loop spans 15 amino acids.

In its sample, this clonotype was seen many times. V is TRBV7-9 and J is TRBJ2-5; a weak D match, TRBD2 (6 bases). Germline CDR1 is SEHNR and CDR2 is FQNEAQ (reference sequence). CDR3 length: 14 residues. The V end lost 4 bases, the J end lost 4 bases, and 13 bases lay between the germline ends. The CDR3 DNA sequence: TGTGCCAGCAGCTGGCCAGCGGGTCCAGAGACCCAGTACTTC. It yields the protein CASSWPAGPETQYF.

This clonotype was found many times. CDR3 in DNA: TGTGCCAGCAGAACGGACAGGGGCGGATATTCACCCCTCCACTTT. Its protein product is CASRTDRGGYSPLHF. J is TRBJ1-6 and V is TRBV2; 9 bases match TRBD1. V trimming: 6 bases; J trimming: 8 bases; junction bases outside the gene matches: 8. CDR1 is SNHLY, CDR2 FYNNEI, per germline. The CDR3 covers 15 residues.